The 18 T cell receptor beta chains given below trace back to one sample, sequenced in a study of T cells in localized non-small cell lung cancer. Here immunoSEQ multiplex PCR was the method, and the copy in TCRdb shows in-frame clones only, minus some. Counted here are about 52,000 clones, 85% to 90% occurring once; the ten biggest clones make up about 16%. The sequencing used PBMCs, collected before any cancer treatment. The origin of the receptors is a female donor with stage II lung adenocarcinoma.

This rearrangement joins TRBV7-3 to TRBJ2-1; the match to TRBD1 covers 7 bases. The V gene end was trimmed by 1 base and the J gene end by 4 bases; junction bases not matched to a gene: 13. Germline V gene lookup returns CDR1 SGHTA and CDR2 FQGTGA. The CDR3 has 18 residues. This chain's CDR3 is CASSLKGSRDRVYNEQFF. As DNA, the CDR3 is TGTGCCAGCAGCTTAAAGGGATCTAGAGACAGGGTTTACAATGAGCAGTTCTTC.

The rearrangement uses TRBV19 and TRBJ1-1, with 9 nucleotides matching TRBD1. Germline CDR1 and CDR2: LNHDA and SQIVND (reference sequence). V lost 7 bases, J lost 0 bases, and 12 bases stayed unmatched. This CDR3 has 17 amino acids. The CDR3 coding sequence is TGTGCCAGTATGTTGGCACAGGGGGCGGTCATGAACACTGAAGCTTTCTTT. As protein: CASMLAQGAVMNTEAFF.

V gene TRBV19 combines with J gene TRBJ2-1; the match to TRBD2 covers 13 bases. CDR1 is LNHDA, CDR2 SQIVND, per germline (reference sequence). The V and J ends lost 9 bases and 6 bases, in that order; junction bases with no gene match: 5. CDR3 length equals 14 residues. CDR3 amino acids: CASRTSGGVNEQFF. The CDR3 coding sequence is TGTGCCAGCCGGACTAGCGGGGGAGTCAATGAGCAGTTCTTC.

V usage is TRBV5-4 and J usage is TRBJ2-7; D may match TRBD1 or TRBD2 (6 bases each). The CDR3 is 15 amino acids. V lost 4 bases and J lost 0, with 14 bases in between. The germline gives CDR1 SGHNT, CDR2 YYREEE (reference sequence). CDR3 loop: CASSPGGKSSYEQYF. The DNA of the CDR3 is TGTGCCAGCAGCCCCGGGGGCAAAAGCTCCTACGAGCAGTACTTC.

The sample holds one count of this clone. The rearrangement links TRBV5-1 to TRBJ2-2; TRBD2 agrees at 10 bases. The CDR3 is 15 amino acids. V lost 7 bases to trimming and J lost 4 bases; unmatched junction nucleotides: 7. Germline assignment: CDR1 SGHRS and CDR2 YFSETQ. The CDR3 sequence: CASSIAGGRTGELFF. CDR3 bases: TGCGCCAGCTCTATAGCGGGGGGCCGCACCGGGGAGCTGTTTTTT.

The rearrangement links TRBV9 to TRBJ2-5, with TRBD2 matching 12 bases. After removal of 0 bases from V and 3 bases from J, the junction contained 6 bases not matched to a gene. Germline V gives CDR1 SGDLS, CDR2 YYNGEE. CDR3 length equals 17 residues. The CDR3 here is CASSVGASGGAEETQYF. The CDR3, as DNA: TGTGCCAGCAGCGTAGGGGCTAGCGGGGGGGCAGAAGAGACCCAGTACTTC.

The chain uses TRBV19 and TRBJ1-1, with D possibly matching TRBD1 (5 bases). Germline loops: CDR1 LNHDA, CDR2 SQIVND (reference sequence). The CDR3 extends over 14 amino acids. The germline V and J ends were trimmed by 5 bases and 0 bases, with 10 bases remaining between them. This CDR3 is CASSGTPMNTEAFF. The DNA of the CDR3 is TGTGCCAGTAGTGGGACGCCTATGAACACTGAAGCTTTCTTT.

Here the CDR3 DNA reads TGTGCCAGTAGCACAGGGGTGGGGATATCCTACGAGCAGTACTTC. Protein: CASSTGVGISYEQYF. J is TRBJ2-7 and V is TRBV19; 7 bases agree with TRBD1. This CDR3 is built from 15 residues. The V segment lost 6 bases and the J segment 1 base; nucleotides outside the gene matches: 9. CDR1 and CDR2 from the germline V gene are LNHDA and SQIVND (reference sequence).

This chain links TRBV29-1 with TRBJ2-7; 7 nucleotides match TRBD1. Germline V lookup: CDR1 SQVTM, CDR2 ANQGSEA. The ends lost 3 bases at V and 0 bases at J; junction bases unmatched: 2. The CDR3 extends over 13 amino acids. The CDR3 coding sequence is TGCAGCGTTGACGGGACAGACTCCTACGAGCAGTACTTC. This translates into CSVDGTDSYEQYF.

This clone has a single count. V gene TRBV10-1 combines with J gene TRBJ2-3; no clear D. The CDR3 is 19 residues long. The V end lost 4 bases, the J end lost 2 bases, and 25 bases lay between the germline ends. CDR1 is WNHNN, CDR2 SYGVQD, per germline (reference sequence). CDR3 protein: CASSVSLEPDLDPTDTQYF. The CDR3 DNA reads TGCGCCAGCAGTGTATCACTCGAGCCCGACCTAGACCCCACAGATACGCAGTATTTT.

The sample holds one count of this clone. The CDR3 protein is CASSSGNDPREQYF. CDR3 in DNA: TGCGCCAGCTCTAGCGGGAACGACCCCCGCGAGCAGTACTTC. The chain couples TRBV10-1 to TRBJ2-7; TRBD2 aligns across 9 bases. V dropped 8 bases and J dropped 6; count of bases not matched to a gene: 11. The length of the CDR3 is 14 residues. CDR1 is WNHNN, CDR2 SYGVQD, per germline (reference sequence).

This clone was seen a single time. The rearrangement uses TRBV29-1 and TRBJ2-3; the D is unclear. Per the germline V gene, CDR1 is SQVTM and CDR2 is ANQGSEA. Deletions cut 7 bases from V and 3 bases from J, with 8 bases between. The CDR3 contains 11 residues. In DNA, the CDR3 is TGCAGCGAGACGGAGACAGATACGCAGTATTTT. Its protein is CSETETDTQYF.

The chain combines TRBV5-6 with TRBJ2-1; D uncertain. V dropped 0 bases and J dropped 5 bases, with 3 bases sitting between them. Germline lookup yields CDR1 SGHDT and CDR2 YYEEEE. The CDR3 loop spans 12 amino acids. CDR3 bases: TGTGCCAGCAGCTTGGGTGACAATGAGCAGTTCTTC. Translating gives CASSLGDNEQFF.

The chain employs TRBV28 and TRBJ1-1; TRBD1 is a possible D gene (6 bases). V gave up 6 bases and J gave up 1 base, with 12 bases separating them. This CDR3 spans 14 amino acids. Germline assignment: CDR1 MDHEN and CDR2 SYDVKM. The CDR3 bases are TGTGCCAGCAGCCAACGGGGGGCGAACACTGAAGCTTTCTTT. This translates into CASSQRGANTEAFF.

The genes are TRBV7-9 and TRBJ2-5; D remains unclear. Trimming left V 1 base short and J 7 bases short, with 16 bases between. CDR3 length: 15 residues. In germline, CDR1 is SEHNR, CDR2 FQNEAQ (reference sequence). Here the CDR3 reads CASSLVSLAIRTQYF. The DNA of the CDR3 is TGTGCCAGCAGCTTAGTCTCTCTTGCAATTCGGACCCAGTACTTC.

The V gene is TRBV5-1, the J gene TRBJ2-3; no clear D gene. CDR1 and CDR2 from the germline V gene are SGHRS and YFSETQ. V was trimmed by 0 bases and J by 2 bases, leaving 10 bases between them. The CDR3 length is 15 residues. CDR3 nucleotides: TGCGCCAGCAGCTTGGCTAAGTTAATCACAGATACGCAGTATTTT. This gives the protein CASSLAKLITDTQYF.

The rearrangement links TRBV15 to TRBJ1-1; the D is unclear. Germline assignment: CDR1 LNHNV and CDR2 YYDKDF (reference sequence). The V and J ends lost 3 bases and 5 bases respectively, with 13 bases between them. The CDR3 consists of 14 residues. The CDR3 DNA is TGTGCCACCAGCAGGCCAGGAGTGGGGACTGAAGCTTTCTTT. Amino acids: CATSRPGVGTEAFF.

V usage is TRBV6-1 and J usage is TRBJ1-5; D unclear. The CDR3 is 14 residues long. Looked up from germline, CDR1 is MNHNS and CDR2 is SASEGT. The V and J ends lost 10 bases and 2 bases respectively, with 15 bases between them. As DNA, the CDR3 is TGTGCCACCGTGCCCGTCTGGGGCAATCAGCCCCAGCATTTT. As protein: CATVPVWGNQPQHF.